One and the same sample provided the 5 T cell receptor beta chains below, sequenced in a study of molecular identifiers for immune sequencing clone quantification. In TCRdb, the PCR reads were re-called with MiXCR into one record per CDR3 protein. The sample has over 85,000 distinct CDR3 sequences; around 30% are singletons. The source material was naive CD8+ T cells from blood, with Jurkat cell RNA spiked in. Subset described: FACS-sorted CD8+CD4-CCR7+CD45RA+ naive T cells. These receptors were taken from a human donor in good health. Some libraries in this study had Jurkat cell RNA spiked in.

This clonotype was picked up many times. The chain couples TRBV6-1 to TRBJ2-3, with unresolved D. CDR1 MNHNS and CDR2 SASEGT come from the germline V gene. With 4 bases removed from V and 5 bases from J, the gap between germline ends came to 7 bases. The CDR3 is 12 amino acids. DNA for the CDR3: TGTGCCAGCAGTGCTATTCGAGATACGCAGTATTTT. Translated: CASSAIRDTQYF.

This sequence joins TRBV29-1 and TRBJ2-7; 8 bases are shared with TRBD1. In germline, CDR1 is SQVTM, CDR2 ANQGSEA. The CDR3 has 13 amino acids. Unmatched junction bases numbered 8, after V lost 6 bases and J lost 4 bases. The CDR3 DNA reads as TGCAGCGTGACGGGCAGGGGGCTTTACGAGCAGTACTTC. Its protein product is CSVTGRGLYEQYF.

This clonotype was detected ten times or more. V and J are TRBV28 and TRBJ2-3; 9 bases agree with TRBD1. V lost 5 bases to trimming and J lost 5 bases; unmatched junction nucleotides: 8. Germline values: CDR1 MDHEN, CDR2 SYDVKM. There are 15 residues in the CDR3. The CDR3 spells CASSTTGGSEDTQYF. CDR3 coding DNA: TGTGCCAGCAGTACAACAGGGGGCTCGGAAGATACGCAGTATTTT.

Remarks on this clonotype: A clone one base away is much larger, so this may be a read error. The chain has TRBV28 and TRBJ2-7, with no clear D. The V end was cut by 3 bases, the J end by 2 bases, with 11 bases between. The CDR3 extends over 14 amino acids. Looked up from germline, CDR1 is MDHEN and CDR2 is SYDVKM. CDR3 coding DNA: TGTGCCAGCAGTTTCCGTGGCCAGCCCTACGAGCAGTACTTC. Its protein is CASSFRGQPYEQYF.

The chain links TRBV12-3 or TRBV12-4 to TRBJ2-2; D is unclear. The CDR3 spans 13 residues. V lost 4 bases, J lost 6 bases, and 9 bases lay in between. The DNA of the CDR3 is TGTGCCAGCAGTTGGGGAAGTCCCGGGGAGCTGTTTTTT. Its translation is CASSWGSPGELFF.